Listed here are 21 T cell receptor beta chains from one sample, sequenced in a study of OX40 agonist ivuxolimab in advanced cancers. Some clones are missing from TCRdb's copy, which holds only in-frame ones; the method was immunoSEQ multiplex PCR. The data contain about 68,000 clones, 91% of them singletons. The sample consisted of CD4+ or CD8+ T cells sorted from blood, taken in a trial of the OX40 agonist ivuxolimab. The receptor source for this set is an adult with an advanced solid tumor such as melanoma, head and neck, liver or kidney cancer.

The chain joins TRBV28 to TRBJ1-3, with 8 nucleotides matching TRBD1. Looked up from germline, CDR1 is MDHEN and CDR2 is SYDVKM. The trim removed 8 bases at V and 4 bases at J, leaving 4 bases unmatched. This CDR3 region has 13 residues. The CDR3 nucleotides are TGTGCCAGCGCAGGGGGCACCGGAAACACCATATATTTT. Amino acid sequence: CASAGGTGNTIYF.

The CDR3 DNA is TGTGCCAGCAGTGTGGGGCAGGGGGGTAATGAAAAACTGTTTTTT. Its protein product is CASSVGQGGNEKLFF. The chain is built from TRBV6-1 and TRBJ1-4; 7 bases match TRBD1. Germline values: CDR1 MNHNS, CDR2 SASEGT. CDR3 size: 15 residues. V lost 4 bases, J lost 4 bases, and 6 bases stayed unmatched.

This clone was seen only a few times. The chain joins TRBV13 to TRBJ1-1; D is possibly TRBD1 (6 bases). Germline V CDR1 and CDR2: PRHDT, FYEKMQ (reference sequence). Trimming stripped 5 bases from V and 5 bases from J, with 18 bases between. The CDR3 extends over 15 amino acids. CDR3 residues: CASSLDRRTGTEAFF. CDR3 nucleotides: TGTGCCAGCAGCCTGGACAGAAGGACGGGGACTGAAGCTTTCTTT.

Note on this clone: Compared with germline, one end of the junction differs, possibly owing to a read error. V is TRBV19 and J is TRBJ1-5; D is undetermined. The length of the CDR3 is 13 residues. From germline, CDR1 is LNHDA and CDR2 SQIVND (reference sequence). CDR3 loop: CASSIALSQTQHF. In DNA form, the CDR3 reads TGTGCCAGTAGTATAGCCCTGAGTCAGACCCAGCATTTT.

The chain links TRBV5-1 to TRBJ1-6; D gene uncertain. CDR1 SGHRS and CDR2 YFSETQ come from the germline V gene. The CDR3 has 16 residues. Trimming took off 0 bases at V and 6 bases at J, with 13 bases between the two ends. CDR3 sequence: CASSLASGPGNSPLHF. CDR3 DNA sequence: TGCGCCAGCAGCTTGGCCTCAGGACCCGGTAATTCACCCCTCCACTTT. The full variable domain, in which reference TRBV5-1 and TRBJ1-6 provide the parts outside the CDR3, is KAGVTQTPRYLIKTRGQQVTLSCSPISGHRSVSWYQQTPGQGLQFLFEYFSETQRNKGNFPGRFSGRQFSNSRSEMNVSTLELGDSALYLCASSLASGPGNSPLHFGNGTRLTVT.

V gene TRBV27 combines with J gene TRBJ2-1; 7 nucleotides align to TRBD2. CDR3 length equals 14 residues. V gave up 5 bases and J gave up 4 bases; unmatched junction bases: 5. In germline, CDR1 is MNHEY, CDR2 SMNVEV (reference sequence). In DNA, the CDR3 is TGTGCCAGCAGTGCCGGGACTACTTACAATGAGCAGTTCTTC. This gives the protein CASSAGTTYNEQFF.

This chain joins TRBV6-5 and TRBJ1-1, with D uncertain. Per germline, CDR1 MNHEY and CDR2 SVGAGI. This CDR3 is built from 13 residues. V was cut by 8 bases and J by 5 bases, with 15 bases left in between. The CDR3 DNA reads TGTGCCAGCTATTTAGGGATAGAGACTGAAGCTTTCTTT. Translated: CASYLGIETEAFF.

This clone was seen once. The CDR3 DNA follows: TGTGCCAGCAGTTCATCTTCACAGGGATCTGGAAACACCATATATTTT. This sequence encodes CASSSSSQGSGNTIYF. The chain couples TRBV6-5 to TRBJ1-3; possible D gene TRBD1, 6 bases. The germline V gene encodes CDR1 MNHEY and CDR2 SVGAGI. V gave up 4 bases and J gave up 1 base, with 14 bases separating them. This CDR3 comprises 16 residues.

This CDR3 is CASSLGTGPYEQYF. As DNA, the CDR3 is TGTGCCAGCAGCTTAGGGACAGGACCCTACGAGCAGTACTTC. The chain carries TRBV7-9 and TRBJ2-7; 7 bases fit TRBD1. After removal of 1 base from V and 2 bases from J, the junction contained 2 bases not matched to a gene. The CDR3 is 14 amino acids. Germline CDR1 and CDR2: SEHNR and FQNEAQ (reference sequence).

V gene TRBV18 combines with J gene TRBJ2-5; weak D call: TRBD1 (6 bases). CDR1 is KGHSH and CDR2 is LQKENI in the germline V gene. This CDR3 has 14 amino acids. V dropped 8 bases and J dropped 2 bases, with 15 bases sitting between them. CDR3 loop: CASAGAGTQETQYF. The CDR3, as DNA: TGTGCCAGCGCCGGGGCAGGGACACAAGAGACCCAGTACTTC.

V usage is TRBV5-1 and J usage is TRBJ2-5; 12 nucleotides align to TRBD2. V was clipped by 2 bases and J by 4 bases; unmatched bases: 12. CDR1 and CDR2 from the germline V gene are SGHRS and YFSETQ. CDR3 length equals 18 residues. CDR3 DNA sequence: TGCGCCAGCAGCTTTCCGACTAGCGGGGGCCGTAGTATAGAGACCCAGTACTTC. The encoded protein is CASSFPTSGGRSIETQYF.

The J gene is TRBJ2-7, the V gene TRBV7-2; 7 bases agree with TRBD1. Germline CDR1 reads SGHTA; CDR2 reads FQGNSA. The CDR3 loop spans 17 amino acids. After removal of 1 base from V and 0 bases from J, the junction contained 9 bases not matched to a gene. This CDR3 reads CASSLGQGRTSSYEQYF. CDR3 bases: TGTGCCAGCAGCTTAGGACAGGGCAGGACGAGCTCCTACGAGCAGTACTTC.

The chain employs TRBV18 and TRBJ1-5; no clear D. The V gene's germline CDR1 is KGHSH and CDR2 LQKENI. The CDR3 is made up of 15 amino acids. The V end was cut by 4 bases, the J end by 6 bases, with 16 bases between. For the CDR3, the DNA is TGTGCCAGCTCACGTACGACACTTAGTGCTCAGCCCCAGCATTTT. As protein: CASSRTTLSAQPQHF.

The chain couples TRBV27 to TRBJ1-2; 10 bases agree with TRBD1. V lost 4 bases to trimming and J lost 4 bases; unmatched junction nucleotides: 6. The CDR3 loop spans 15 amino acids. CDR1 and CDR2 from the germline V gene are MNHEY and SMNVEV (reference sequence). CDR3 in amino acids: CASSSETGGGYGYTF. In nucleotides, the CDR3 is TGTGCCAGCAGTTCCGAGACAGGGGGCGGCTATGGCTACACCTTC.

This chain links TRBV5-4 with TRBJ1-2; TRBD1 might be the D (5 bases). The length of the CDR3 is 13 residues. The germline CDR1 and CDR2 sequences are SGHNT and YYREEE (reference sequence). Trimming took off 0 bases at V and 7 bases at J, with 10 bases between the two ends. This CDR3 reads CASSLAGTRGYTF. The CDR3 DNA sequence: TGTGCCAGCAGCTTGGCAGGGACGCGTGGCTACACCTTC.

This clone was found once. The J gene is TRBJ1-1, the V gene TRBV2, with a tentative D call TRBD1 (5 bases). This CDR3 comprises 11 residues. The V gene lost 4 bases and the J gene lost 13 bases, with 13 bases spanning the gap. Germline lookup yields CDR1 SNHLY and CDR2 FYNNEI. CDR3 coding DNA: TGTGCCAGCAGTGTGGCCGGGGGGGTTTTCTTT. It codes for CASSVAGGVFF.

The genes are TRBV28 and TRBJ1-4; no reliable D call. The V and J ends lost 4 bases and 9 bases respectively, with 12 bases between them. Germline V lookup: CDR1 MDHEN, CDR2 SYDVKM. The CDR3 runs to 13 residues. In DNA form, the CDR3 reads TGTGCCAGCAGTTCTGGTCCCCGGAAAAAACTGTTTTTT. Translation: CASSSGPRKKLFF.

This clone appeared once. The CDR3 is CASSHANYGYTF. As DNA, the CDR3 is TGTGCCAGCAGCCACGCAAACTATGGCTACACCTTC. The rearrangement uses TRBV11-3 and TRBJ1-2; D not certain. CDR1 SGHNT and CDR2 YENEEA come from the germline V gene. V gave up 5 bases and J gave up 2 bases, with 6 bases separating them. The CDR3 contains 12 residues.

The chain employs TRBV19 and TRBJ1-1, with 7 bases matching TRBD1. The V gene end was trimmed by 4 bases and the J gene end by 2 bases; junction bases not matched to a gene: 4. Germline CDR1 is LNHDA and CDR2 is SQIVND (reference sequence). The CDR3 spans 14 residues. This CDR3 is CASSRGDSNTEAFF. CDR3 DNA: TGTGCCAGTAGTAGGGGGGACAGTAACACTGAAGCTTTCTTT.

The J gene is TRBJ2-3, the V gene TRBV5-1; D tentatively fits TRBD1 or TRBD2 (5 bases each). The CDR3 totals 14 residues. Germline CDR1 reads SGHRS; CDR2 reads YFSETQ. The V gene lost 0 bases and the J gene lost 2 bases, with 7 bases spanning the gap. CDR3 sequence: CASSLGGTTDTQYF. Written as DNA, the CDR3 is TGCGCCAGCAGCTTGGGAGGGACCACAGATACGCAGTATTTT.

The chain is built from TRBV15 and TRBJ1-1, with D unresolved. The CDR3 has 15 amino acids. The germline CDR1 and CDR2 sequences are LNHNV and YYDKDF (reference sequence). V lost 0 bases to trimming and J lost 1 base, with 9 bases between them. CDR3 protein: CATSRDFASNTEAFF. CDR3 in DNA: TGTGCCACCAGCAGAGATTTCGCCTCGAACACTGAAGCTTTCTTT.